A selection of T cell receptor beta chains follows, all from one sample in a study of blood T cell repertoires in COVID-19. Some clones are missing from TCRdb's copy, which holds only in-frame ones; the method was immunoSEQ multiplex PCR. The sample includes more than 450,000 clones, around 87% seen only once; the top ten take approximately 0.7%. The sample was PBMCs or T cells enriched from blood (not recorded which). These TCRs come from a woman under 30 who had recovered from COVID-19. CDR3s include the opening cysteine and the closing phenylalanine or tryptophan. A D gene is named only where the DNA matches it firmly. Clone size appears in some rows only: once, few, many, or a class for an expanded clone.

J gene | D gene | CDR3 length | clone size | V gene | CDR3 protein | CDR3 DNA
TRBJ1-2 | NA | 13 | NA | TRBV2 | CASSVRGNYGYTF | TGTGCCAGCAGTGTTAGGGGCAACTATGGCTACACCTTC
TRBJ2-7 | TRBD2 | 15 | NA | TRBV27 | CASSFFRGEGNEQYF | TGTGCCAGCAGTTTCTTCAGAGGGGAGGGAAACGAGCAGTACTTC
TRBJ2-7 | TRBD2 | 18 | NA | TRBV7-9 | CASRHPRWLAAISYEQYF | TGTGCCAGCAGACATCCAAGGTGGCTAGCGGCGATCTCCTACGAGCAGTACTTC
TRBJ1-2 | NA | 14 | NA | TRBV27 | CASSLSGGSYGYTF | TGTGCCAGCAGTTTATCTGGGGGGTCCTATGGCTACACCTTC
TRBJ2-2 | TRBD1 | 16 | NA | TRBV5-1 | CASSLAGTVPAGELFF | TGCGCCAGCAGCTTGGCCGGGACAGTTCCAGCCGGGGAGCTGTTTTTT
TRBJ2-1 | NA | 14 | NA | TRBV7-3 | CASSPLGGINEQFF | TGTGCCAGCAGCCCCCTAGGGGGAATCAATGAGCAGTTCTTC
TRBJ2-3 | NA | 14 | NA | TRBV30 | CAWGGKGGTDTQYF | TGTGCCTGGGGGGGGAAAGGGGGCACAGATACGCAGTATTTT
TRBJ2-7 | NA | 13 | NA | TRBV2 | CASIAGPGYEQYF | TGTGCCAGCATCGCAGGCCCCGGCTACGAGCAGTACTTC
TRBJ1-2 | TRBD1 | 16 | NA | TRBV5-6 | CASSLASGQGIGGYTF | TGTGCCAGCAGCTTGGCTTCGGGACAGGGGATAGGGGGCTACACCTTC
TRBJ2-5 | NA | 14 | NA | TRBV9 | CASSPGVTQETQYF | TGTGCCAGCAGCCCCGGTGTTACCCAAGAGACCCAGTACTTC
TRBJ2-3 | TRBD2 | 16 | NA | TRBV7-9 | CASSRTSGGATDTQYF | TGTGCCAGCAGCCGGACTAGCGGGGGGGCTACAGATACGCAGTATTTT
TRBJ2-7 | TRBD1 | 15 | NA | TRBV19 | CASSTLRDRDYEQYF | TGTGCCAGTAGTACCCTCCGGGACAGGGACTACGAGCAGTACTTC
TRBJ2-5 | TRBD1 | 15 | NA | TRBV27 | CASSPGTGGAKTQYF | TGTGCCAGTTCCCCCGGGACAGGGGGCGCGAAGACCCAGTACTTC
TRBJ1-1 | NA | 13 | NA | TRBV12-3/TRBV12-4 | CASSSTENTEAFF | TGTGCCAGCAGTTCGACAGAGAACACTGAAGCTTTCTTT
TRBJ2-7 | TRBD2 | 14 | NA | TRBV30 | CAWSVAGGTGEQYF | TGTGCCTGGAGTGTAGCGGGGGGGACGGGAGAGCAGTACTTC
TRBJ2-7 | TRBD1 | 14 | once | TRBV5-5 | CASSDRGNLYEQYF | TGTGCCAGCAGCGACAGGGGCAACCTCTACGAGCAGTACTTC
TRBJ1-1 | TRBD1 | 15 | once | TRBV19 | CASSLKTGLDTEAFF | TGTGCCAGTAGTCTCAAGACAGGGTTGGACACTGAAGCTTTCTTT
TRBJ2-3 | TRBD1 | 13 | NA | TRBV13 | CASSRQGRDTQYF | TGTGCCAGCAGCCGACAGGGGCGGGATACGCAGTATTTT
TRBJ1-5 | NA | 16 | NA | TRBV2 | CASSVVPGVGNQPQHF | TGTGCCAGCAGTGTAGTTCCAGGGGTAGGGAATCAGCCCCAGCATTTT
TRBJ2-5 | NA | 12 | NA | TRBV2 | CASKEGGETQYF | TGTGCCAGCAAGGAAGGCGGAGAGACCCAGTACTTC
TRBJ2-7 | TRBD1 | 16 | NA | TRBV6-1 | CASSEEQRQGFYEQYF | TGTGCCAGCAGTGAAGAACAGAGACAGGGATTCTACGAGCAGTACTTC
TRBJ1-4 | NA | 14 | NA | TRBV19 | CASSLGQGTEKLFF | TGTGCCAGTAGTCTGGGCCAGGGTACTGAAAAACTGTTTTTT
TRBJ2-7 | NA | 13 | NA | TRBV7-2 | CASSLRRDYEQYF | TGTGCCAGCAGCTTAAGGCGGGACTACGAGCAGTACTTC
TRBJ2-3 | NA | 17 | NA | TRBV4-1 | CASSQNIGLLGAYTQYF | TGCGCCAGCAGCCAAAATATCGGACTCTTGGGGGCCTATACGCAGTATTTT
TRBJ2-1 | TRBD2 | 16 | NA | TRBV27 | CASSPFSGGYYNEQFF | TGTGCCAGCAGCCCATTTAGCGGGGGCTATTACAATGAGCAGTTCTTC
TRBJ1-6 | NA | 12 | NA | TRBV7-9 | CASSAGNSPLHF | TGTGCCAGCAGCGCAGGGAATTCACCCCTCCACTTT
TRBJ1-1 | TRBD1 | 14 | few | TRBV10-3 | CAISSQQGAAEAFF | TGTGCCATCAGTAGTCAGCAGGGGGCTGCTGAAGCTTTCTTT
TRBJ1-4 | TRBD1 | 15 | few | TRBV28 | CASSLWGQGSEKLFF | TGTGCCAGCAGTTTATGGGGACAGGGAAGTGAAAAACTGTTTTTT
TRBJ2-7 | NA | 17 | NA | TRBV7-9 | CASSLAGWTQEEYEQYF | TGTGCCAGCAGCTTAGCAGGTTGGACCCAGGAGGAATACGAGCAGTACTTC
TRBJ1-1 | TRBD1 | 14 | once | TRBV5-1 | CASSDSPGGSEAFF | TGCGCCAGCAGCGACAGTCCAGGGGGTAGTGAAGCTTTCTTT
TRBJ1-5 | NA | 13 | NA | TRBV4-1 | CASSQVPNQPQHF | TGCGCCAGCAGCCAAGTCCCGAATCAGCCCCAGCATTTT
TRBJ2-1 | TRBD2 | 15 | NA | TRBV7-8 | CASSTGLAGYNEQFF | TGTGCCAGCAGCACCGGACTAGCGGGATACAATGAGCAGTTCTTC
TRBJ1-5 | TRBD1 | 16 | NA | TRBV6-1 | CASSEADRYSNQPQHF | TGTGCCAGCAGTGAAGCGGACAGGTATAGCAATCAGCCCCAGCATTTT
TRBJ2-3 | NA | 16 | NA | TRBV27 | CASSLFEGTSTDTQYF | TGTGCCAGCAGTTTATTCGAGGGGACTAGCACAGATACGCAGTATTTT
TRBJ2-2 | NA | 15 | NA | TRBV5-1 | CASSPVTSPAGELFF | TGCGCCAGCAGCCCCGTGACTAGTCCCGCCGGGGAGCTGTTTTTT
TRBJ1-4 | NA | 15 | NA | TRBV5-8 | CASSLGWQSNEKLFF | TGTGCCAGCAGCCTCGGGTGGCAGTCTAATGAAAAACTGTTTTTT
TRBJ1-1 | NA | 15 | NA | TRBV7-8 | CASTFGGAGNTEAFF | TGTGCCAGCACCTTTGGGGGCGCGGGGAACACTGAAGCTTTCTTT
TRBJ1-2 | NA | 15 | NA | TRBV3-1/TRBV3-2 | CASSRRGVSNYGYTF | TGTGCCAGCAGCCGCCGCGGAGTTTCTAACTATGGCTACACCTTC
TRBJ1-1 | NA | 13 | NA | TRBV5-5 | CASSFLANTEAFF | TGTGCCAGCAGCTTTTTGGCGAACACTGAAGCTTTCTTT
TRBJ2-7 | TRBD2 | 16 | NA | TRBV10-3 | CAISESRLAGDYEQYF | TGTGCCATCAGTGAGTCCCGACTAGCGGGGGACTACGAGCAGTACTTC
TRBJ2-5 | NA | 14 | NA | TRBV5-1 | CASSTTDPQETQYF | TGCGCCAGCAGCACCACAGATCCCCAAGAGACCCAGTACTTC
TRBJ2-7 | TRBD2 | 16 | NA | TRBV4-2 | CASSQDFGSGGVEQYF | TGTGCCAGCAGCCAAGACTTCGGGAGCGGGGGGGTCGAGCAGTACTTC
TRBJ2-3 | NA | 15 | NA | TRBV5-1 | CASSFRQTSTDTQYF | TGCGCCAGCAGCTTCCGACAGACTAGCACAGATACGCAGTATTTT
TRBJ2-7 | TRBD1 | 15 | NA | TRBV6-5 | CASSYSKRDPTGRYF | TGTGCCAGCAGTTACTCGAAGCGTGACCCGACAGGGAGGTACTTC
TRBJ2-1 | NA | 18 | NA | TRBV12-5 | CASGLNPDGRTWDNEQFF | TGTGCTAGTGGTTTAAATCCGGACGGTCGGACATGGGACAATGAGCAGTTCTTC
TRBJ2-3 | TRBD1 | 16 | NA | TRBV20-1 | CSASAQGQGDTDTQYF | TGCAGTGCTAGTGCACAGGGACAGGGGGACACAGATACGCAGTATTTT
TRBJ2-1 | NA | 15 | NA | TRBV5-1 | CASSWTDSSYNEQFF | TGCGCCAGCAGCTGGACAGATTCTTCCTACAATGAGCAGTTCTTC
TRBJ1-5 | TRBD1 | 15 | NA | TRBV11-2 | CASSLGPGGLQPQHF | TGTGCCAGCAGCTTAGGGCCAGGGGGACTTCAGCCCCAGCATTTT
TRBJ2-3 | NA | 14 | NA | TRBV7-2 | CASSLAGGRSTQYF | TGTGCCAGCAGCTTAGCGGGGGGGCGAAGTACGCAGTATTTT
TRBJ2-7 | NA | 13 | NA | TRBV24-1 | CATSDSVGYEQYF | TGTGCCACCAGTGATTCCGTCGGCTACGAGCAGTACTTC
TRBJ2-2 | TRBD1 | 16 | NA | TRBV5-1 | CASSFTSTGDTGELFF | TGCGCCAGCAGCTTCACGTCAACAGGGGACACCGGGGAGCTGTTTTTT